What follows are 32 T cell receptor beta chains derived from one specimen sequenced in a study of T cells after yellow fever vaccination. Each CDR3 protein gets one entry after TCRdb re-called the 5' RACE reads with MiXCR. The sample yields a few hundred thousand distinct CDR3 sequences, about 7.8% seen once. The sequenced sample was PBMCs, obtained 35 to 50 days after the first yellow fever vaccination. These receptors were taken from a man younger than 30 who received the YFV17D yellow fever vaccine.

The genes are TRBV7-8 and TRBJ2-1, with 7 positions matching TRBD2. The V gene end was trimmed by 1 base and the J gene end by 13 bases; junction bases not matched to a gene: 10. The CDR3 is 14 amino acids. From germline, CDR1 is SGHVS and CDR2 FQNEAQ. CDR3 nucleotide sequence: TGTGCCAGCAGCTTAGTTGGAGCAGCGGGGTCCCAGTTCTTC. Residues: CASSLVGAAGSQFF.

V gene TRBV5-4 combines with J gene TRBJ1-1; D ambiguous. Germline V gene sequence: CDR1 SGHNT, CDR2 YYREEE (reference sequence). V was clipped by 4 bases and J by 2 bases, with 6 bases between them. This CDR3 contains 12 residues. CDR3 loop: CASSPENTEAFF. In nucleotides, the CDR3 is TGTGCCAGCAGCCCGGAAAACACTGAAGCTTTCTTT.

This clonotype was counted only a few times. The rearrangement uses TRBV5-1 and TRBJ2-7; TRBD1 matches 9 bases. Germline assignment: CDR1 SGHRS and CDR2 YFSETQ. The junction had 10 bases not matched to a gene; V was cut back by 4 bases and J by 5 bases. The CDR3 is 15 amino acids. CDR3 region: CASSRPGQGPNEQYF. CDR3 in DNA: TGCGCCAGCAGCCGCCCGGGACAGGGTCCAAACGAGCAGTACTTC.

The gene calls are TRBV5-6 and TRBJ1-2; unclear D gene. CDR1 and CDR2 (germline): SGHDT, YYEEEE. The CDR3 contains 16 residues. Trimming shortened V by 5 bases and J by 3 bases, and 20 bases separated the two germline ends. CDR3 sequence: CASRHLEGRTYYGYTF. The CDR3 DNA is TGTGCCAGCAGACACTTAGAGGGCCGTACCTACTATGGCTACACCTTC. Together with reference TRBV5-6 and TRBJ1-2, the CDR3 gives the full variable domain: DAGVTQSPTHLIKTRGQQVTLRCSPKSGHDTVSWYQQALGQGPQFIFQYYEEEERQRGNFPDRFSGHQFPNYSSELNVNALLLGDSALYLCASRHLEGRTYYGYTFGSGTRLTVV.

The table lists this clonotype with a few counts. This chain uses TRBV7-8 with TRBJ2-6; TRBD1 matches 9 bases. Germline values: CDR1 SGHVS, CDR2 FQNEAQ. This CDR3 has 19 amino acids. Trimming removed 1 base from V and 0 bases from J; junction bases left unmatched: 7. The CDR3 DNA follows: TGTGCCAGCAGCTTAGTGGGACAGGGATCCTACTCTGGGGCCAACGTCCTGACTTTC. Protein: CASSLVGQGSYSGANVLTF.

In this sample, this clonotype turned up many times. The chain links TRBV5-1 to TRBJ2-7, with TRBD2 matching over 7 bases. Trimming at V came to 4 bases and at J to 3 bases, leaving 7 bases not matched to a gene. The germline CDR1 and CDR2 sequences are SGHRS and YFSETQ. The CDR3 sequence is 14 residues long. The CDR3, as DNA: TGCGCCAGCAGCCCCCGGGGGGACGGCTACGAGCAGTACGTC. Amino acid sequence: CASSPRGDGYEQYV.

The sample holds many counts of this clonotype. The CDR3 sequence is CSARRDRVYGYTF. The CDR3, as DNA: TGCAGTGCTCGACGCGACAGGGTCTATGGCTACACCTTC. This chain links TRBV20-1 with TRBJ1-2; TRBD1 agrees at 7 bases. The CDR3 sequence is 13 residues long. Germline loops: CDR1 DFQATT, CDR2 SNEGSKA (reference sequence). J gave up 4 bases and V 5 bases, and 7 bases lay outside the gene matches.

CDR3 bases: TGCAGTGCTCAGGACGGCTCCTTCACCGGGGAGCTGTTTTTT. Its translation is CSAQDGSFTGELFF. This chain uses TRBV20-1 with TRBJ2-2, with D uncertain. The CDR3 consists of 14 residues. Germline lookup yields CDR1 DFQATT and CDR2 SNEGSKA (reference sequence). Trimming shortened V by 5 bases and J by 4 bases, and 14 bases separated the two germline ends.

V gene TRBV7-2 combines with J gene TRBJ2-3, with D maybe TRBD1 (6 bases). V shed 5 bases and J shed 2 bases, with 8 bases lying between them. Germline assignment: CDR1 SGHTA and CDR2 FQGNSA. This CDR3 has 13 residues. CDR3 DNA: TGTGCCAGCAGCCGACAGGTCACAGATACGCAGTATTTT. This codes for CASSRQVTDTQYF.

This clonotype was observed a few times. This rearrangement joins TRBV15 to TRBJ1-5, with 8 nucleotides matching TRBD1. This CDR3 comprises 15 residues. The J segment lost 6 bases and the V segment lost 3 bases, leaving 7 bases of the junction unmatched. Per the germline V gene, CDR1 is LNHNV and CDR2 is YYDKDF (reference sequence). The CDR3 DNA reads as TGTGCCACCAGCAGGGATACAGGGGGGGCTCAGCCCCAGCATTTT. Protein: CATSRDTGGAQPQHF.

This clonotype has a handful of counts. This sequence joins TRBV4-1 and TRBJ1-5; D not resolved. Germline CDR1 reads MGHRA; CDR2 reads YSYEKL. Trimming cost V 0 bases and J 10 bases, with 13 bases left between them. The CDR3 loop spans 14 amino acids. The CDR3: CASSQDPGSQPQHF. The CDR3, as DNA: TGCGCCAGCAGCCAAGATCCGGGAAGTCAACCCCAGCATTTT.

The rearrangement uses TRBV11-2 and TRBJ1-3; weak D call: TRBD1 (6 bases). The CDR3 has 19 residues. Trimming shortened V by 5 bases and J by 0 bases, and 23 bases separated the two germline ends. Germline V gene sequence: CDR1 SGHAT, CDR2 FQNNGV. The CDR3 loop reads CASSPRGADYTLSGNTIYF. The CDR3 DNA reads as TGTGCCAGCAGCCCCCGGGGGGCGGACTATACCCTCTCTGGAAACACCATATATTTT.

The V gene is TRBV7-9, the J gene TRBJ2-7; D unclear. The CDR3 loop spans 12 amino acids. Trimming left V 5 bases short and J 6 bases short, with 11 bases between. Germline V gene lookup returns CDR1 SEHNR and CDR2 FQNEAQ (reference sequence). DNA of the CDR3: TGTGCCAGCAGCCCAGGACCGATCGAGCAGTACTTC. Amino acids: CASSPGPIEQYF.

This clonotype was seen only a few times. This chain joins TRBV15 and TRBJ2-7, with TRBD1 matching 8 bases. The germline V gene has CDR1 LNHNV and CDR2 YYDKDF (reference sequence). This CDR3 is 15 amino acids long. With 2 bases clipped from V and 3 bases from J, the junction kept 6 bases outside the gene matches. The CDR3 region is CATSRYGQGGYEQYV. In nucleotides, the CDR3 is TGTGCCACCAGCAGATACGGACAGGGAGGCTACGAGCAGTACGTC.

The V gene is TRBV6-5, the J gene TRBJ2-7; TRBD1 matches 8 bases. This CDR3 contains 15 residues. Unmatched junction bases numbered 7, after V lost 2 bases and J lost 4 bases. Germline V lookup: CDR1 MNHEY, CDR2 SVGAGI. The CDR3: CASSYGRQGAYEQYF. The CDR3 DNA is TGTGCCAGCAGTTACGGTCGGCAGGGGGCTTACGAGCAGTACTTC.

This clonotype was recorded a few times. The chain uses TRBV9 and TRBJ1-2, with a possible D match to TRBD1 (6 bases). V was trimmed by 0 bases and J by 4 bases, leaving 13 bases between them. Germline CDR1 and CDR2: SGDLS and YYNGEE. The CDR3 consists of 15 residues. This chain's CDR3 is CASSVDHGGFYGYTF. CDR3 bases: TGTGCCAGCAGCGTAGATCACGGGGGCTTCTATGGCTACACCTTC.

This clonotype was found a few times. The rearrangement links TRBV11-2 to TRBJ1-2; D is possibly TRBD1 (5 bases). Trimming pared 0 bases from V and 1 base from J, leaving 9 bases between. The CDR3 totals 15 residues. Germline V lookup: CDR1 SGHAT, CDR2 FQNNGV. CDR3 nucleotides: TGTGCCAGCAGCTTAGATATCGGGGGTAACTATGGCTACACCTTC. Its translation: CASSLDIGGNYGYTF.

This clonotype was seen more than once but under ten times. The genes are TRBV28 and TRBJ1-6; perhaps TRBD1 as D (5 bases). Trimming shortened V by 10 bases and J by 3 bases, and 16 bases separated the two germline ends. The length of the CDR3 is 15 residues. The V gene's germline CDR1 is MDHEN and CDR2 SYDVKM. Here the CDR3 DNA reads TGTGCCACCAGCCGCGGGGCTCTCTATAATTCACCCCTCCACTTT. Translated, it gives CATSRGALYNSPLHF.

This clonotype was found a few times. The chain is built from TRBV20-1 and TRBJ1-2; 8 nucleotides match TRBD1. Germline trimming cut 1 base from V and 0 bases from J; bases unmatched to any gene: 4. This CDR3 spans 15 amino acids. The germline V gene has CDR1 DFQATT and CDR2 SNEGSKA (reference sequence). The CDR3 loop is CSARAMTGANYGYTF. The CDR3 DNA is TGCAGTGCTAGAGCCATGACAGGGGCTAACTATGGCTACACCTTC.

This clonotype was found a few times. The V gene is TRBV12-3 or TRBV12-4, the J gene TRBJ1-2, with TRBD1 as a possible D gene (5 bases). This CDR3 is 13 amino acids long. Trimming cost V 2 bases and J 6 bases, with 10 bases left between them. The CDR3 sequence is CASSLRGTHGYTF. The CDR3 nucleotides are TGTGCCAGCAGTTTAAGGGGAACACATGGCTACACCTTC.

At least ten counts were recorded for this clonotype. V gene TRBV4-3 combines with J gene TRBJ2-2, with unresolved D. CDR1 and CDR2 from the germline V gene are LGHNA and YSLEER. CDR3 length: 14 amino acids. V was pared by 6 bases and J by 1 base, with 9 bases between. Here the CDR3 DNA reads TGCGCCAGCAGGAAAAGAGGGAACACCGGGGAGCTGTTTTTT. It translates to CASRKRGNTGELFF.

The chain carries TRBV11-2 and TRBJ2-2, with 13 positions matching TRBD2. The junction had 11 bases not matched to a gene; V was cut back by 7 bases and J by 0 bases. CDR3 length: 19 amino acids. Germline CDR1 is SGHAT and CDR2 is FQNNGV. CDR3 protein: CASTQGLAGAAANTGELFF. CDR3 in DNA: TGTGCCAGCACTCAAGGACTAGCGGGGGCGGCCGCGAACACCGGGGAGCTGTTTTTT.

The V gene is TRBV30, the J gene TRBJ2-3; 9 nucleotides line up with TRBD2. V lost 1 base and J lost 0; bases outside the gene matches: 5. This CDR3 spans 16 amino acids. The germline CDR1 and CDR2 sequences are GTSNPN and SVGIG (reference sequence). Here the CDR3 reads CAWSGPAGGSTDTQYF. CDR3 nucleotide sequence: TGTGCCTGGAGTGGCCCCGCGGGGGGGAGCACAGATACGCAGTATTTT.

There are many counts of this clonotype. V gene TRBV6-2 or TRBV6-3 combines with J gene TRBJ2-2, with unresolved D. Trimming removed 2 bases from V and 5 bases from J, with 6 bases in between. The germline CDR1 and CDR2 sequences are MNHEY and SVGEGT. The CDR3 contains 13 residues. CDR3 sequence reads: CASSYGETGELFF. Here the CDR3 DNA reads TGTGCCAGCAGTTACGGGGAAACCGGGGAGCTGTTTTTT.

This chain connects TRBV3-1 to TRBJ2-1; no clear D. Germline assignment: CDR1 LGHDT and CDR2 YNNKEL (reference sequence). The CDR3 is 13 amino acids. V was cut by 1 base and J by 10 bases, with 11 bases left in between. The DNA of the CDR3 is TGTGCCAGCAGCCAAGGATCCAGACGAGAGCAGTTCTTC. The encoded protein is CASSQGSRREQFF.

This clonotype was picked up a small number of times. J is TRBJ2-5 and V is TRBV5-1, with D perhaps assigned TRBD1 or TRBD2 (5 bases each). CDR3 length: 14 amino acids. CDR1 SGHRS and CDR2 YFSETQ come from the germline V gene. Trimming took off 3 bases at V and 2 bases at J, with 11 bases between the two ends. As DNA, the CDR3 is TGCGCCAGCAGCTATGGGACGGAACAAGAGACCCAGTACTTC. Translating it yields CASSYGTEQETQYF. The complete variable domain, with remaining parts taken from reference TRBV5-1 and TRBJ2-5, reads KAGVTQTPRYLIKTRGQQVTLSCSPISGHRSVSWYQQTPGQGLQFLFEYFSETQRNKGNFPGRFSGRQFSNSRSEMNVSTLELGDSALYLCASSYGTEQETQYFGPGTRLLVL.

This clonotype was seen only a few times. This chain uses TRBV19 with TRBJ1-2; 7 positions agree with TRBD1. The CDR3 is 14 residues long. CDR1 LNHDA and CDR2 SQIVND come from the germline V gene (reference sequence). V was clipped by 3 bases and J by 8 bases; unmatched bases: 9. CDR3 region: CASSMTGKIDGYTF. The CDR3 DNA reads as TGTGCCAGTAGTATGACAGGGAAGATCGACGGCTACACCTTC.

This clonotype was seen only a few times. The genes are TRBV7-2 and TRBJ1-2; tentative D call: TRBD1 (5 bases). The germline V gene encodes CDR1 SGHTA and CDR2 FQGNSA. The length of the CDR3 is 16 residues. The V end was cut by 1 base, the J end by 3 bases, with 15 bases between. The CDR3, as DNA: TGTGCCAGCAGCTTAGAACGCCTAGGCAGGGACTATGGCTACACCTTC. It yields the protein CASSLERLGRDYGYTF. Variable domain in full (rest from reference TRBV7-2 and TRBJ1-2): GAGVSQSPSNKVTEKGKDVELRCDPISGHTALYWYRQSLGQGLEFLIYFQGNSAPDKSGLPSDRFSAERTGGSVSTLTIQRTQQEDSAVYLCASSLERLGRDYGYTFGSGTRLTVV.

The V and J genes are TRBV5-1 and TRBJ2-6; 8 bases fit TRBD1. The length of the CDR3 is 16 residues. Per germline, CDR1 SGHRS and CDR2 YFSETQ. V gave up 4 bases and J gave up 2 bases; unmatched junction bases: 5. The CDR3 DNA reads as TGCGCCAGCAGCCCTCAACAGGGGGCTGGGGCCAACGTCCTGACTTTC. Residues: CASSPQQGAGANVLTF.

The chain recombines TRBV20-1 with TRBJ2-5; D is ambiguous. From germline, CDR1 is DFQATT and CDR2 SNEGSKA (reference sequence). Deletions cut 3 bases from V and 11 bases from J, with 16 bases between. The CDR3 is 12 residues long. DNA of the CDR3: TGCAGTGCTAGCAGACCCGGCGGAGTACAGTACTTC. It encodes CSASRPGGVQYF.

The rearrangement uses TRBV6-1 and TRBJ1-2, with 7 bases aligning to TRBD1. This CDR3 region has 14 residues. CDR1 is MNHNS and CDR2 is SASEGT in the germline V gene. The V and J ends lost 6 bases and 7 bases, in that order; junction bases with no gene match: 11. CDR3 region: CASRRLAGGSGYTF. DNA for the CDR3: TGTGCCAGCAGGCGCTTGGCAGGGGGTTCTGGCTACACCTTC.

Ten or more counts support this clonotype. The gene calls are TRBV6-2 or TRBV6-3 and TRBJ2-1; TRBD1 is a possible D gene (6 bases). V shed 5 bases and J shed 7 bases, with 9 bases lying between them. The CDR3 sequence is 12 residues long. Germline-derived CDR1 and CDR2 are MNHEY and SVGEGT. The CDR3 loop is CASSRTANEQFF. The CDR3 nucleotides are TGTGCCAGCAGTCGGACAGCTAATGAGCAGTTCTTC.